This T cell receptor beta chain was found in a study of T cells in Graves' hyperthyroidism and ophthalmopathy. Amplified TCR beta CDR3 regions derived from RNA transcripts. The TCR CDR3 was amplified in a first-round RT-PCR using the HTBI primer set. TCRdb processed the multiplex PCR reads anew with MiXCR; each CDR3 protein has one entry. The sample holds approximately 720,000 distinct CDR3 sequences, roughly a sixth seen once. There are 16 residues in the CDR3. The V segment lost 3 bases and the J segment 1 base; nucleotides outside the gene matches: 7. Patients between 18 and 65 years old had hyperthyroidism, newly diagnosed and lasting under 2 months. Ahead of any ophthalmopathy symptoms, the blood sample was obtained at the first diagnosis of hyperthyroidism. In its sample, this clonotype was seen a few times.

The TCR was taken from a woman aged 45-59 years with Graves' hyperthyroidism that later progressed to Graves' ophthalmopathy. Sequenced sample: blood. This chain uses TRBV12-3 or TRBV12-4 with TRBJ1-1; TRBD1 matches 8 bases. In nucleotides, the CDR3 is TGTGCCAGCAGTTTGAGGCAGGGGGCAGCGAACACTGAAGCTTTCTTT. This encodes CASSLRQGAANTEAFF.